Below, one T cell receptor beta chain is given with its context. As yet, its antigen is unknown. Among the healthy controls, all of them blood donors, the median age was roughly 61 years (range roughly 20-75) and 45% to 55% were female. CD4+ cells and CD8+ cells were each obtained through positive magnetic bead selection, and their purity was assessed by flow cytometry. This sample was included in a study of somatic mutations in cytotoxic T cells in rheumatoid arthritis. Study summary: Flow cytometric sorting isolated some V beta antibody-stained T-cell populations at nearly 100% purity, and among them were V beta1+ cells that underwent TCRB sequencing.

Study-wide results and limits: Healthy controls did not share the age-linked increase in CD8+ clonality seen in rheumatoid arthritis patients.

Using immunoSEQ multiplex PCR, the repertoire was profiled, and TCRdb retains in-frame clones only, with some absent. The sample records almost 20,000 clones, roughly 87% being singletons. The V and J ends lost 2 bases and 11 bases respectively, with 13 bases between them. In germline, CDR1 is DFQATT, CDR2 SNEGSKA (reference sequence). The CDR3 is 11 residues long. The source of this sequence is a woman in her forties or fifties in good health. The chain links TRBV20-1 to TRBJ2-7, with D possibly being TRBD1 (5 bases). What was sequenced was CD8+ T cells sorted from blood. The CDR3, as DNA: TGCAGTGCTAGATCAGGGCCTGGGAAGTACTTC. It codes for CSARSGPGKYF.